The next 22 T cell receptor beta chains were all read from a single sample in a study of long-term antiretroviral therapy in people with HIV. The assay, immunoSEQ v3.0, was run at survey level. TCRdb's copy holds only in-frame clones and misses some; the assay was immunoSEQ multiplex PCR. Counted here are approximately 24,000 clones, 81% occurring once; the ten biggest clones make up about 5.6%. Sequences were derived from unsorted PBMCs, sampled 4.4 years after starting antiretroviral therapy. The receptor source for this set is a man younger than 45 with HIV.

Concerning this clone itself: The junction and the germline gene differ at one end; a read error may be behind it. The chain has TRBV6-1 and TRBJ2-7, with D perhaps matching TRBD1 or TRBD2 (5 bases each). Germline V gene data show CDR1 as MNHNS and CDR2 as SASEGT. This CDR3 region has 11 residues. CDR3 DNA sequence: TGTGCCAGCAGTGATGGGGGATATGACGACTTC. It specifies CASSDGGYDDF.

Only a few counts were recorded for this clone. An end of the junction differs from the germline gene, which may be a read error. The chain combines TRBV7-9 with TRBJ2-7, with 9 bases aligning to TRBD2. CDR1 is SEHNR, CDR2 FQNEAQ, per germline (reference sequence). This CDR3 is 13 amino acids long. The CDR3 protein is CASSLAGVYEQYF. The CDR3 region has the DNA TGTGCCAGCAGTTTAGCGGGAGTCTACGAGCAGTACTTC.

The chain employs TRBV6-1 and TRBJ2-7, with 10 bases identical to TRBD2. This CDR3 has 16 amino acids. V shed 4 bases, J shed 3 bases, and the junction held 9 bases outside the gene matches. Per germline, CDR1 MNHNS and CDR2 SASEGT. The CDR3 loop reads CASSVGASGSRYEQYF. The CDR3 region has the DNA TGTGCCAGCAGTGTTGGGGCTAGCGGGAGCCGCTACGAGCAGTACTTC.

The chain recombines TRBV5-6 with TRBJ2-2; TRBD2 is a possible D gene (5 bases). CDR3 length equals 16 residues. V was shortened by 3 bases and J by 1 base, with 13 bases between the two germline ends. CDR1 and CDR2 (germline): SGHDT, YYEEEE. The CDR3 sequence is CASSSPREQNTGELFF. The CDR3 nucleotides are TGTGCCAGCAGCTCCCCCCGGGAACAGAACACCGGGGAGCTGTTTTTT.

The chain couples TRBV10-1 to TRBJ2-7, with TRBD1 identical over 11 bases. Germline V gene lookup returns CDR1 WNHNN and CDR2 SYGVQD (reference sequence). The CDR3 length is 16 residues. Trimming removed 6 bases from V and 0 bases from J; junction bases left unmatched: 7. CDR3 residues: CASSRDRGKASYEQYF. CDR3 bases: TGCGCCAGCAGCCGGGACAGGGGGAAGGCCTCCTACGAGCAGTACTTC.

The J gene is TRBJ1-1, the V gene TRBV6-1; a weak D match, TRBD1 (5 bases). The CDR3 is 14 residues long. Trimming removed 10 bases at V and 6 bases at J, with 21 bases between. In germline, CDR1 is MNHNS, CDR2 SASEGT. The CDR3: CATRGAGYSSEAFF. The CDR3 bases are TGTGCCACCCGTGGGGCAGGGTATTCCTCTGAAGCTTTCTTT.

This chain links TRBV6-5 with TRBJ2-1, with unresolved D. Trimming pared 2 bases from V and 9 bases from J, leaving 11 bases between. Germline V gives CDR1 MNHEY, CDR2 SVGAGI. The length of the CDR3 is 13 residues. CDR3 sequence reads: CASSYGLYGEQFF. The CDR3 nucleotides read TGTGCCAGCAGTTACGGGCTTTACGGTGAGCAGTTCTTC.

J is TRBJ1-1 and V is TRBV15; maybe TRBD1 (6 bases). Between the trimmed V and J ends, which lost 0 bases and 3 bases, there was a span of 8 bases. The CDR3 has 14 amino acids. The germline CDR1 and CDR2 sequences are LNHNV and YYDKDF (reference sequence). The CDR3, as DNA: TGTGCCACCAGCAGAGAGGGGGCGGACACTGAAGCTTTCTTT. This sequence encodes CATSREGADTEAFF.

The rearrangement links TRBV6-5 to TRBJ2-2; D unclear. The CDR3 loop spans 14 amino acids. Trimming removed 5 bases from V and 1 base from J, with 8 bases in between. Germline loops: CDR1 MNHEY, CDR2 SVGAGI. The DNA for the CDR3 is TGTGCCAGCAGTCGGACGGTGAACACCGGGGAGCTGTTTTTT. It yields the protein CASSRTVNTGELFF.

The rearrangement links TRBV5-1 to TRBJ1-3, with D unresolved. Per the germline V gene, CDR1 is SGHRS and CDR2 is YFSETQ. The CDR3 runs 14 residues. V was cut by 2 bases and J by 0 bases, with 6 bases left in between. The DNA of the CDR3 is TGCGCCAGCAGCTTAGGCTACTCTGGAAACACCATATATTTT. It encodes CASSLGYSGNTIYF. The full variable domain, its missing parts supplied by reference TRBV5-1 and TRBJ1-3, is KAGVTQTPRYLIKTRGQQVTLSCSPISGHRSVSWYQQTPGQGLQFLFEYFSETQRNKGNFPGRFSGRQFSNSRSEMNVSTLELGDSALYLCASSLGYSGNTIYFGEGSWLTVV.

This chain joins TRBV6-5 and TRBJ1-1; tentatively, D is TRBD1 (5 bases). Trimming pared 6 bases from V and 0 bases from J, leaving 14 bases between. CDR1 MNHEY and CDR2 SVGAGI come from the germline V gene. This CDR3 region has 15 residues. The CDR3 bases are TGTGCCAGCAGCCTCCCGGGGCAGTTGAACACTGAAGCTTTCTTT. Its protein is CASSLPGQLNTEAFF.

The chain links TRBV18 to TRBJ1-1, with 11 bases lining up with TRBD1. The junction had 8 bases not matched to a gene; V was cut back by 5 bases and J by 3 bases. Germline V gives CDR1 KGHSH, CDR2 LQKENI. This CDR3 comprises 16 residues. DNA of the CDR3: TGTGCCAGCTCAGCTCGGGACAGGGGGGTGGACACTGAAGCTTTCTTT. This encodes CASSARDRGVDTEAFF.

Concerning this clone itself: One end of the junction is discordant with germline, which a read error may explain. The rearrangement links TRBV7-9 to TRBJ1-4; 10 positions match TRBD1. CDR1 is SEHNR and CDR2 is FQNEAQ in the germline V gene (reference sequence). The CDR3 has 13 amino acids. The CDR3 is CASSSYRDRGGVF. The CDR3 nucleotides are TGTGCCAGCAGCTCATACCGGGACAGGGGAGGGGTTTTT. Full variable domain (outside the CDR3, taken from reference TRBV7-9 and TRBJ1-4): DTGVSQNPRHKITKRGQNVTFRCDPISEHNRLYWYRQTLGQGPEFLTYFQNEAQLEKSRLLSDRFSAERPKGSFSTLEIQRTEQGDSAMYLCASSSYRDRGGVFGSGTQLSVL.

The J gene is TRBJ2-7, the V gene TRBV6-5; possibly TRBD2 for D (5 bases). Trimming removed 2 bases at V and 4 bases at J, with 12 bases between. The germline V gene encodes CDR1 MNHEY and CDR2 SVGAGI. The CDR3 extends over 14 amino acids. The CDR3 spells CASSYAERSYEQYF. Here the CDR3 DNA reads TGTGCCAGCAGTTACGCTGAGCGGAGTTACGAGCAGTACTTC.

This clone has more than one count but fewer than ten. The chain is built from TRBV5-4 and TRBJ2-1; D gene uncertain. V shed 5 bases and J shed 4 bases, with 7 bases lying between them. Germline CDR1 reads SGHNT; CDR2 reads YYREEE (reference sequence). This CDR3 has 12 residues. In nucleotides, the CDR3 is TGTGCCAGCAGTTCGAATTACAATGAGCAGTTCTTC. It codes for CASSSNYNEQFF.

This clone was seen once. The rearrangement uses TRBV11-2 and TRBJ1-1; D not resolved. The CDR3 has 10 residues. Germline loops: CDR1 SGHAT, CDR2 FQNNGV. The V gene lost 5 bases and the J gene lost 8 bases, with 6 bases spanning the gap. In DNA, the CDR3 is TGTGCCAGCAGCCACAAAGAAGCTTTCTTT. Encoded protein: CASSHKEAFF.

The J gene is TRBJ1-2, the V gene TRBV27; D may be TRBD1 (5 bases). CDR3 size: 18 residues. Germline assignment: CDR1 MNHEY and CDR2 SMNVEV (reference sequence). V lost 0 bases and J lost 7, with 24 bases in between. In DNA, the CDR3 is TGTGCCAGCAGTTTATCCCAGGGTAGTCTCCTGTTCTCTGGTGGCTACACCTTC. It yields the protein CASSLSQGSLLFSGGYTF.

The chain is built from TRBV7-9 and TRBJ2-7; D assignment may be TRBD1 or TRBD2 (5 bases each). V was shortened by 6 bases and J by 4 bases, with 16 bases between the two germline ends. The CDR3 has 14 amino acids. Germline CDR1 reads SEHNR; CDR2 reads FQNEAQ (reference sequence). CDR3 sequence: CASSPPGAPYEQYF. Written as DNA, the CDR3 is TGTGCCAGCAGTCCCCCCGGGGCGCCATACGAGCAGTACTTC.

The chain uses TRBV10-3 and TRBJ1-2; weak D call: TRBD1 (6 bases). This CDR3 spans 17 amino acids. The germline V gene encodes CDR1 ENHRY and CDR2 SYGVKD. The V end lost 0 bases, the J end lost 1 base, and 15 bases lay between the germline ends. The CDR3 region is CAISESNGPRGNYGYTF. The CDR3 coding sequence is TGTGCCATCAGTGAGTCGAACGGCCCCAGGGGTAACTATGGCTACACCTTC.

J is TRBJ1-1 and V is TRBV19; D may be TRBD1 (5 bases). CDR3 length equals 15 residues. Deletions cut 3 bases from V and 4 bases from J, with 15 bases between. Germline CDR1 LNHDA, CDR2 SQIVND (reference sequence). The DNA for the CDR3 is TGTGCCAGTAGTATCGGCAGGCGGGGACCCACTGAAGCTTTCTTT. Translation gives CASSIGRRGPTEAFF.

The rearrangement joins TRBV11-2 to TRBJ1-1; no reliable D call. Between the trimmed V and J ends, which lost 3 bases and 1 base, there was a span of 6 bases. The CDR3 consists of 13 residues. CDR1 is SGHAT, CDR2 FQNNGV, per germline. CDR3 nucleotides: TGTGCCAGCAGCTTTCCGGGGAACACTGAAGCTTTCTTT. Residues: CASSFPGNTEAFF.

This rearrangement joins TRBV19 to TRBJ1-3, with D possibly being TRBD1 (5 bases). The CDR3 is 14 residues long. Trimming pared 5 bases from V and 0 bases from J, leaving 8 bases between. CDR1 is LNHDA, CDR2 SQIVND, per germline (reference sequence). The CDR3 DNA reads as TGTGCCAGTAGTGACAGAAACTCTGGAAACACCATATATTTT. Translation gives CASSDRNSGNTIYF.